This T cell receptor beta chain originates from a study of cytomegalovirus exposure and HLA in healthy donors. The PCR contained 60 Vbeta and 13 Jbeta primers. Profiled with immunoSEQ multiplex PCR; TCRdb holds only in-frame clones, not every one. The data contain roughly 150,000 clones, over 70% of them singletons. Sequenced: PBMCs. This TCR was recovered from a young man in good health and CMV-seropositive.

The CDR3 spells CSVDGSSGSSYEQYF. Written as DNA, the CDR3 is TGCAGCGTTGACGGTTCTAGCGGGAGCTCCTACGAGCAGTACTTC. The chain joins TRBV29-1 to TRBJ2-7, with TRBD2 matching 10 bases. Looked up from germline, CDR1 is SQVTM and CDR2 is ANQGSEA. The CDR3 runs to 15 residues. V shed 3 bases, J shed 0 bases, and the junction held 5 bases outside the gene matches.